A single sample gave rise to the 15 T cell receptor beta chains below, sequenced in a study of beta chain features in type 1 diabetes. The authors reverse transcribed all of the isolated RNA, so sequencing captured expressed TCRB transcripts. Generated by immunoSEQ multiplex PCR, the TCRdb table keeps only in-frame clones and is missing some. The data contain roughly 240,000 clones, roughly 24% of them singletons. Regarding the study as a whole: Within each of all four CD4+ subsets, Type 1 diabetes patients had TCRB CDR3s that were moderately but significantly shorter.

No antigens are known for them. The sample taken for sequencing was naive CD4+ T cells from blood. All receptors derive from a woman aged 25 to 45 with type 1 diabetes.

The chain recombines TRBV5-1 with TRBJ2-5; D possibly corresponds to TRBD1 (5 bases). From germline, CDR1 is SGHRS and CDR2 YFSETQ. This CDR3 comprises 13 residues. V shed 4 bases and J shed 5 bases, with 12 bases lying between them. CDR3 sequence: CASSEDTWETQYF. CDR3 coding DNA: TGCGCCAGCAGCGAGGACACTTGGGAGACCCAGTACTTC.

The CDR3: CASSLAPSKETQYF. CDR3 in DNA: TGTGCCAGCAGCTTAGCCCCTAGCAAAGAGACCCAGTACTTC. The chain recombines TRBV7-9 with TRBJ2-5, with a possible D match to TRBD2 (5 bases). Germline values: CDR1 SEHNR, CDR2 FQNEAQ (reference sequence). The CDR3 runs to 14 residues. V lost 0 bases, J lost 3 bases, and 8 bases lay in between. Full variable domain (rest looked up from reference TRBV7-9 and TRBJ2-5): DTGVSQNPRHKITKRGQNVTFRCDPISEHNRLYWYRQTLGQGPEFLTYFQNEAQLEKSRLLSDRFSAERPKGSFSTLEIQRTEQGDSAMYLCASSLAPSKETQYFGPGTRLLVL.

The chain has TRBV2 and TRBJ2-1; D is ambiguous. V lost 2 bases to trimming and J lost 7 bases, with 6 bases between them. Germline assignment: CDR1 SNHLY and CDR2 FYNNEI. This CDR3 has 12 residues. CDR3 sequence (DNA): TGTGCCAGCAGTGAAAGAGCGAATGAGCAGTTCTTC. Residues: CASSERANEQFF.

The genes are TRBV7-9 and TRBJ2-6; TRBD2 matches 7 bases. V lost 11 bases and J lost 0; bases outside the gene matches: 19. The CDR3 spans 19 residues. The germline V gene encodes CDR1 SEHNR and CDR2 FQNEAQ (reference sequence). The CDR3 DNA sequence: TGTGCCGCTAACGGGGATCCGGGAGGACGGACCTCTGGGGCCAACGTCCTGACTTTC. Residues: CAANGDPGGRTSGANVLTF.

This clone was seen more than once but under ten times. The chain uses TRBV7-9 and TRBJ2-2, with D unclear. CDR3 size: 14 residues. Trimming cost V 1 base and J 3 bases, with 6 bases left between them. The V gene's germline CDR1 is SEHNR and CDR2 FQNEAQ (reference sequence). The CDR3 sequence: CASSLDYHTGELFF. In DNA, the CDR3 is TGTGCCAGCAGCTTAGACTATCACACCGGGGAGCTGTTTTTT.

For the CDR3, the DNA is TGTGCCAGCAGCTTGGATCGTGTCGGGGAGCTGTTTTTT. Protein sequence: CASSLDRVGELFF. The chain has TRBV5-6 and TRBJ2-2; D unresolved. The V end lost 0 bases, the J end lost 7 bases, and 7 bases lay between the germline ends. Germline V gives CDR1 SGHDT, CDR2 YYEEEE. This CDR3 has 13 amino acids.

This chain joins TRBV25-1 and TRBJ1-2; no clear D. The CDR3 contains 12 residues. The germline V gene encodes CDR1 MGHDK and CDR2 SYGVNS. The germline V and J ends were trimmed by 4 bases and 3 bases, with 6 bases remaining between them. CDR3 residues: CASSGTDYGYTF. The CDR3 coding sequence is TGTGCCAGCAGTGGTACAGACTATGGCTACACCTTC.

V is TRBV2 and J is TRBJ1-2, with 8 positions matching TRBD1. The CDR3 has 13 amino acids. J was trimmed by 8 bases and V by 5 bases; bases with no gene match: 7. CDR1 and CDR2 from the germline V gene are SNHLY and FYNNEI. The CDR3 DNA is TGTGCCAGCAGTTCCGGACAGGGTCGCGGCTACACCTTC. Protein: CASSSGQGRGYTF. Complete variable domain (other parts from reference TRBV2 and TRBJ1-2): EPEVTQTPSHQVTQMGQEVILRCVPISNHLYFYWYRQILGQKVEFLVSFYNNEISEKSEIFDDQFSVERPDGSNFTLKIRSTKLEDSAMYFCASSSGQGRGYTFGSGTRLTVV.

This clone was found a few times. The chain employs TRBV5-1 and TRBJ2-2; 7 positions match TRBD1. Germline V lookup: CDR1 SGHRS, CDR2 YFSETQ. The CDR3 consists of 17 residues. V shed 4 bases and J 2 bases; nucleotides not matched to a gene: 11. The CDR3 is CASSQTGVLRNTGELFF. The CDR3 bases are TGCGCCAGCAGCCAAACAGGGGTCTTGCGAAACACCGGGGAGCTGTTTTTT.

In this sample, this clone turned up a few times. The chain combines TRBV7-9 with TRBJ2-5, with D maybe TRBD1 (6 bases). The germline V and J ends were trimmed by 5 bases and 2 bases, with 9 bases remaining between them. Looked up from germline, CDR1 is SEHNR and CDR2 is FQNEAQ (reference sequence). CDR3 length equals 13 residues. The CDR3 sequence is CASSRTDQETQYF. For the CDR3, the DNA is TGTGCCAGCAGCCGGACAGATCAAGAGACCCAGTACTTC.

This clone has only a few counts. The chain employs TRBV19 and TRBJ1-5; 9 nucleotides agree with TRBD1. Germline loops: CDR1 LNHDA, CDR2 SQIVND (reference sequence). The CDR3 covers 15 residues. J was trimmed by 9 bases and V by 6 bases; bases with no gene match: 12. The CDR3 DNA follows: TGTGCCAGTAGCGACACCGGGACAGGGTTAGGGCCCCAGCATTTT. Its translation: CASSDTGTGLGPQHF.

In this sample, this clone turned up a few times. This chain links TRBV7-9 with TRBJ1-4; 8 positions match TRBD1. The CDR3 covers 16 residues. Looked up from germline, CDR1 is SEHNR and CDR2 is FQNEAQ (reference sequence). V lost 5 bases and J lost 2; bases outside the gene matches: 7. CDR3 in DNA: TGTGCCAGCAGCCTCTTAGGACAGGGTACTAATGAAAAACTGTTTTTT. Its protein product is CASSLLGQGTNEKLFF.

V usage is TRBV14 and J usage is TRBJ2-1, with TRBD2 matching 9 bases. CDR1 SGHDN and CDR2 FVKESK come from the germline V gene. CDR3 length: 12 residues. Germline trimming cut 8 bases from V and 8 bases from J; bases unmatched to any gene: 4. The CDR3 loop is CASGTSLYEQFF. CDR3 sequence (DNA): TGTGCCAGCGGGACTAGCCTTTATGAGCAGTTCTTC.

The V call is TRBV5-1, the J call TRBJ2-2, with TRBD2 identical over 10 bases. The CDR3 length is 17 residues. The germline CDR1 and CDR2 sequences are SGHRS and YFSETQ. The V gene end was trimmed by 0 bases and the J gene end by 3 bases; junction bases not matched to a gene: 5. The CDR3, as DNA: TGCGCCAGCAGCTTGGAAGCGGGAGGGCCGGACACCGGGGAGCTGTTTTTT. Translated: CASSLEAGGPDTGELFF.

The chain links TRBV29-1 to TRBJ1-1; D not resolved. Trimming stripped 7 bases from V and 1 base from J, with 7 bases between. Germline V gives CDR1 SQVTM, CDR2 ANQGSEA. The CDR3 consists of 11 residues. The CDR3 spells CSADKNTEAFF. CDR3 coding DNA: TGCAGCGCTGACAAGAACACTGAAGCTTTCTTT.